Below are 7 T cell receptor beta chains sequenced from a single sample in a study of T cells in Graves' hyperthyroidism and ophthalmopathy. RNA transcripts served as the template for amplifying TCR beta CDR3 regions. The TCR CDR3 was amplified in a first-round RT-PCR using the HTBI primer set. TCRdb processed the multiplex PCR reads anew with MiXCR; each CDR3 protein has one entry. The data show just under 750,000 distinct CDR3 sequences, with approximately 40% seen just once and less than 35% held by the top ten. The sample taken for sequencing was blood. The receptor source for this set is a woman aged 40 to 55 with Graves' hyperthyroidism.

The chain uses TRBV9 and TRBJ2-7; 9 bases are a match to TRBD1. J was trimmed by 4 bases and V by 0 bases; bases with no gene match: 5. The CDR3 sequence is 15 residues long. Germline CDR1 reads SGDLS; CDR2 reads YYNGEE. CDR3 bases: TGTGCCAGCAGCGTAGACAGGGGGCGATCTTACGAGCAGTACTTC. Protein: CASSVDRGRSYEQYF.

This sequence joins TRBV7-2 and TRBJ1-6; D not certain. The V end lost 1 base, the J end lost 8 bases, and 9 bases lay between the germline ends. The CDR3 runs 14 residues. Germline V CDR1 and CDR2: SGHTA, FQGNSA. CDR3 amino acids: CASSLGGEDSPLHF. In DNA, the CDR3 is TGTGCCAGCAGCTTAGGCGGGGAGGATTCACCCCTCCACTTT.

Regarding this clonotype: This may be a read error, as it is one base from a much larger clone. This rearrangement joins TRBV2 to TRBJ1-1; D unresolved. CDR1 SNHLY and CDR2 FYNNEI come from the germline V gene. The CDR3 extends over 14 amino acids. As DNA, the CDR3 is TGTGCCAGCAGTTACACCCGCCTGAACACTGAAGTTTTCTTT. It yields the protein CASSYTRLNTEVFF.

The sample holds many counts of this clonotype. This chain's CDR3 is CSARGSAVYEQYF. CDR3 coding DNA: TGCAGTGCTAGAGGATCGGCGGTCTACGAGCAGTACTTC. The gene calls are TRBV20-1 and TRBJ2-7; no clear D. Trimming stripped 1 base from V and 3 bases from J, with 10 bases between. The CDR3 runs to 13 residues. Germline loops: CDR1 DFQATT, CDR2 SNEGSKA (reference sequence).

This clonotype came up many times. The genes are TRBV10-3 and TRBJ1-6, with TRBD1 matching over 8 bases. The CDR3 sequence is 13 residues long. Germline CDR1 is ENHRY and CDR2 is SYGVKD. V dropped 10 bases and J dropped 6; count of bases not matched to a gene: 5. The CDR3: CATGQGGNSPLHF. The CDR3 nucleotides are TGTGCCACCGGACAGGGTGGTAATTCACCCCTCCACTTT.

This clonotype has only a few counts. The chain links TRBV4-1 to TRBJ1-5, with D possibly matching TRBD1 (5 bases). V lost 0 bases, J lost 9 bases, and 9 bases lay in between. Germline CDR1 MGHRA, CDR2 YSYEKL. The CDR3 is made up of 13 amino acids. The CDR3 protein is CASSQDVGLPQHF. CDR3 nucleotides: TGCGCCAGCAGCCAAGATGTGGGACTGCCCCAGCATTTT.

As concerns this clonotype: This may come from a read error, since a much larger clone is one base off. This sequence joins TRBV7-2 and TRBJ2-7, with 10 bases lining up with TRBD2. The CDR3 totals 13 residues. From germline, CDR1 is SGHTA and CDR2 FQGNSA. With 6 bases clipped from V and 6 bases from J, the junction kept 5 bases outside the gene matches. CDR3: CASSSSGRVEQYF. Written as DNA, the CDR3 is TGTGCCAGCAGTTCTAGCGGGAGAGTCGAGCAGTACTTC.